The 7 T cell receptor beta chains below were found in one sample sequenced in a study of T cell responses to AZD1222 COVID-19 vaccine. Clones were sequenced by immunoSEQ multiplex PCR, and TCRdb holds only the in-frame ones, with some missing. The profile covers roughly 76,000 clones, with 88% appearing a single time and 11% taken by the ten largest. The specimen was peripheral blood, collected on day 0 of AZD1222 vaccination. Every receptor here comes from an adult in good health.

The V and J genes are TRBV6-1 and TRBJ1-5; 9 nucleotides match TRBD1. Germline V gene lookup returns CDR1 MNHNS and CDR2 SASEGT. The CDR3 covers 16 residues. The trim removed 0 bases at V and 7 bases at J, leaving 7 bases unmatched. The CDR3 nucleotides read TGTGCCAGCAGTGAAGCGCGCACAGGGGGCTGGCAGCCCCAGCATTTT. Translated: CASSEARTGGWQPQHF.

This chain connects TRBV11-3 to TRBJ1-1, with 10 bases identical to TRBD1. The germline CDR1 and CDR2 sequences are SGHNT and YENEEA. V shed 5 bases, J shed 4 bases, and the junction held 7 bases outside the gene matches. This CDR3 comprises 15 residues. DNA for the CDR3: TGTGCCAGCAGCCCTGGGACAGGGGAGAGCACTGAAGCTTTCTTT. It yields the protein CASSPGTGESTEAFF.

The chain uses TRBV19 and TRBJ2-1; 11 bases fit TRBD2. The germline CDR1 and CDR2 sequences are LNHDA and SQIVND (reference sequence). V trimming: 6 bases; J trimming: 9 bases; junction bases outside the gene matches: 10. The CDR3 length is 15 residues. The CDR3 loop is CASSPLAGDRGEQFF. DNA for the CDR3: TGTGCCAGTAGCCCACTAGCGGGGGACCGGGGTGAGCAGTTCTTC.

The rearrangement links TRBV27 to TRBJ1-1; maybe TRBD1 (5 bases). Germline CDR1 MNHEY, CDR2 SMNVEV (reference sequence). This CDR3 comprises 13 residues. V lost 6 bases to trimming and J lost 4 bases, with 12 bases between them. As DNA, the CDR3 is TGTGCCAGCAGAAATCGGGGGGGCACTGAAGCTTTCTTT. Protein sequence: CASRNRGGTEAFF.

The chain couples TRBV4-1 to TRBJ2-1; D is undetermined. V lost 0 bases, J lost 10 bases, and 19 bases lay in between. The germline V gene has CDR1 MGHRA and CDR2 YSYEKL. This CDR3 contains 16 residues. The CDR3 here is CASSQELLEGLREQFF. DNA of the CDR3: TGCGCCAGCAGCCAAGAATTGCTAGAAGGGTTGCGCGAGCAGTTCTTC.

This chain uses TRBV2 with TRBJ1-6; 7 positions match TRBD1. CDR3 length: 14 amino acids. The V segment lost 11 bases and the J segment 3 bases; nucleotides outside the gene matches: 7. Germline V lookup: CDR1 SNHLY, CDR2 FYNNEI. The CDR3 reads CAGRQGIYNSPLHF. The DNA of the CDR3 is TGTGCCGGGAGACAGGGAATCTATAATTCACCCCTCCACTTT.

The chain links TRBV7-9 to TRBJ1-2, with a possible D match to TRBD1 (6 bases). Trimming took off 6 bases at V and 5 bases at J, with 10 bases between the two ends. This CDR3 has 12 residues. Germline values: CDR1 SEHNR, CDR2 FQNEAQ (reference sequence). CDR3 in amino acids: CASSNTGYGYTF. The CDR3 nucleotides are TGTGCCAGCAGTAACACAGGGTATGGCTACACCTTC.